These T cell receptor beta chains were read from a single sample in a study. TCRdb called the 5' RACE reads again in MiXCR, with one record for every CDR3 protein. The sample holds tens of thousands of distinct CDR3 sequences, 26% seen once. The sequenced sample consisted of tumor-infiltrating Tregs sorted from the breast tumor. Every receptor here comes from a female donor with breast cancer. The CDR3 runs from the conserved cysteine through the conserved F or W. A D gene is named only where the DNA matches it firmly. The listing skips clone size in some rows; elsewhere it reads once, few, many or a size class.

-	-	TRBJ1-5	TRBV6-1	TGTGCCAGCAGTCAGGACAGACATCAGCCCCAGCATTTT	CASSQDRHQPQHF
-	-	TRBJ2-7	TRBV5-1	TGCGCCAGCAGGGGCAGCAGGTACGAGCAGTACTTC	CASRGSRYEQYF
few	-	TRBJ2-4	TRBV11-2	TGTGCCAGCAGATCTGCAGGGGGGGCGGTAAACATTCAGTACTTC	CASRSAGGAVNIQYF
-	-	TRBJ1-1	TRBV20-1	TGCAGTGCTAGGGATGAATCAGGAGGCACTGAAGCTTTCTTT	CSARDESGGTEAFF
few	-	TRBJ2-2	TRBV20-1	TGCAGTGCTAGGAGGGGCCCCCAAGGGGCCGGGGAGCTGTTTTTT	CSARRGPQGAGELFF
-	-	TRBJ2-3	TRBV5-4	TGTGCCAGCAGCTTGGCCAAGTGGTCAGGATCCCTTGCAGATACGCAGTATTTT	CASSLAKWSGSLADTQYF
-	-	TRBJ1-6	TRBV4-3	TGCGCCAGCAGCACAGGACAAGTTAATTCACCCCTCCACTTT	CASSTGQVNSPLHF
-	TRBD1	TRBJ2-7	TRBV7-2	TGTGCCAGCAAAAAAGGGGGCGGCTCCTACGAGCAGTACTTC	CASKKGGGSYEQYF
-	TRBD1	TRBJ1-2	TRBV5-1	TGCGCCAGCAGCTTGGGTGGACAGGGTAGCTATGGCTACACCTTC	CASSLGGQGSYGYTF
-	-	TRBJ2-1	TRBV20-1	TGCAGTGCTAGAGATTATCAGCGAGCAAACAATGAGCAGTTCTTC	CSARDYQRANNEQFF